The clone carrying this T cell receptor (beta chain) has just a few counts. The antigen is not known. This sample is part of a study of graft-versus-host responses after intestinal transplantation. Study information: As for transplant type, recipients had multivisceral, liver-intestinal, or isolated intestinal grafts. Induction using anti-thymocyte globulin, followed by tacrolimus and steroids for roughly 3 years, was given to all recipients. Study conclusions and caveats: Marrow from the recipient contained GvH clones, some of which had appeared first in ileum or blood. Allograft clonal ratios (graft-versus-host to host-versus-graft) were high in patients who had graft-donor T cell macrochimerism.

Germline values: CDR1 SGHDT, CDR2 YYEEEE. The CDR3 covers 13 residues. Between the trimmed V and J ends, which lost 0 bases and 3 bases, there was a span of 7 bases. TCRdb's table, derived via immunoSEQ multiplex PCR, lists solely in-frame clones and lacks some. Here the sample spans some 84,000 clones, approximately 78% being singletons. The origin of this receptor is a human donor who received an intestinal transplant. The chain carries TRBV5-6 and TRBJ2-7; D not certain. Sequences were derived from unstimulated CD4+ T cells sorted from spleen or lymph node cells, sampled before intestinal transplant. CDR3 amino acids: CASSLGRFYEQYF. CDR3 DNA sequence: TGTGCCAGCAGCTTGGGTAGATTCTACGAGCAGTACTTC.